This is a list of T cell receptor beta chains from one sample in a study of blood T cell repertoires in COVID-19. Only in-frame clones appear in the TCRdb table, and some are missing; sequencing was by immunoSEQ multiplex PCR. The sample has 290,000 or so clones, around 87% seen once; the top ten hold 1% to 1.5%. The source material was peripheral blood. The receptors originated from a man between 65 and 80 years old with acute or convalescent COVID-19. The CDR3 runs from the conserved cysteine through the conserved F or W. A D gene is named only where the DNA matches it firmly. Not every row has a clone size; where given, it reads once, few, many or a size class.

TRBJ1-1 TRBV27 TRBD1 - TGTGCCAGCAGGCCGGACAGGGGTGTATCCACTGAAGCTTTCTTT CASRPDRGVSTEAFF
TRBJ2-1 TRBV6-5 TRBD1 once TGTGCCAGCAGTCTTGGACAGGGGTGGCGGGAGCAGTTCTTC CASSLGQGWREQFF
TRBJ1-2 TRBV28 - - TGTGCCAGCGGGACACATGGCTACACCTTC CASGTHGYTF
TRBJ2-2 TRBV30 - - TGTGCCTGGGTGAGAACGGGGACATCGAACACCGGGGAGCTGTTTTTT CAWVRTGTSNTGELFF
TRBJ1-1 TRBV29-1 - - TGCAGCGTTGCTACAGGAACTGTAGCTTTCTTT CSVATGTVAFF
TRBJ2-3 TRBV28 - - TGTGCCAGCAGTTTACTCAGCGGACCCACAGATACGCAGTATTTT CASSLLSGPTDTQYF
TRBJ2-3 TRBV6-2/TRBV6-3 TRBD2 - TGTGCCAGCAGTTACGAAGGACTAGCGGGGGGCGGCACAGATACGCAGTATTTT CASSYEGLAGGGTDTQYF
TRBJ2-2 TRBV19 TRBD2 - TGTGCCAGTAGTATATGGGGGAGGGCCTCCGGGGAGCTGTTTTTT CASSIWGRASGELFF
TRBJ2-7 TRBV4-1 TRBD2 - TGCGCCAGCAGCCATTCTACTAGCGGGGGGGCAAGCTCCTACGAGCAGTACTTC CASSHSTSGGASSYEQYF
TRBJ2-2 TRBV28 TRBD2 - TGTGCCAGCAGTTTATTGGGTAGCGGGACCACCGGGGAGCTGTTTTTT CASSLLGSGTTGELFF
TRBJ2-3 TRBV5-1 - - TGCGCCAGCAGTTACGGTCCGGGGTCAGATACGCAGTATTTT CASSYGPGSDTQYF
TRBJ2-7 TRBV5-6 - - TGTGCCAGCAGCCAAAGACAGAGAACCTACGAGCAGTACTTC CASSQRQRTYEQYF
TRBJ2-1 TRBV6-2/TRBV6-3 TRBD2 - TGTGCCAGCAGTTACGGGACTATGGCTGAGCAGTTCTTC CASSYGTMAEQFF
TRBJ1-5 TRBV23-1 - - TGCGCCAGCAGTCACAAGGGGGGGAGGAAGAATCAGCCCCAGCATTTT CASSHKGGRKNQPQHF
TRBJ1-1 TRBV6-5 TRBD1 once TGTGCCAGCAGTTTACGCGGACAGGGGTACACTGAAGCTTTCTTT CASSLRGQGYTEAFF
TRBJ2-7 TRBV7-2 - - TGTGCCAGCAGCTTAACTTACGAGCAGTACTTC CASSLTYEQYF
TRBJ2-2 TRBV5-1 TRBD2 - TGCGCCAGCAGCCCGGGACTAGCGGGATCCTTCGGGGAGCTGTTTTTT CASSPGLAGSFGELFF
TRBJ1-4 TRBV10-3 TRBD1 few TGTGCCATCAGCCCGGACAGGGAACGAGAGGAAAAACTGTTTTTT CAISPDREREEKLFF
TRBJ2-1 TRBV18 - - TGTGCCAGCTCACCGATTGTACAGGGCGGTGAGCAGTTCTTC CASSPIVQGGEQFF
TRBJ2-3 TRBV27 - - TGTGCCAGCAGTTTAACAGGGACCTTTTGGTATTTT CASSLTGTFWYF
TRBJ1-2 TRBV15 TRBD1 - TGTGCCACCAGCAGAGATGGGGACAGCGTTTCAGGAGGCTACACCTTC CATSRDGDSVSGGYTF
TRBJ2-3 TRBV28 - - TGTGCCAGCAGTCCTAGCGAGGATACGCAGTATTTT CASSPSEDTQYF
TRBJ1-1 TRBV6-1 - - TGTGCCAGCAGTGAAGCGGAGAGGGTTGGTGTCGCTTTCTTT CASSEAERVGVAFF
TRBJ2-7 TRBV7-8 TRBD1 once TGTGCCAGCAGCTTTGGACAGGGGAGGACCTACGAGCAGTACTTC CASSFGQGRTYEQYF
TRBJ1-2 TRBV6-5 TRBD1 few TGTGCCAGCAGCCGTATACAGGGGGCTGATGGCTACACCTTC CASSRIQGADGYTF
TRBJ2-4 TRBV19 - - TGTGCCAGTAGTCCTTTGGCGGGGATTCAGTACTTC CASSPLAGIQYF
TRBJ2-1 TRBV9 - - TGTGCCAGCAGCCGTGAGGGGGACTCCTACAATGAGCAGTTCTTC CASSREGDSYNEQFF
TRBJ2-6 TRBV30 TRBD1 - TGTGCCTGGAGTGGGACAGGGGCTGGGGCCAACGTCCTGACTTTC CAWSGTGAGANVLTF
TRBJ2-3 TRBV27 - - TGTGCCAGCAGTTTACGGGGATTCACAGATACGCAGTATTTT CASSLRGFTDTQYF
TRBJ2-7 TRBV7-9 TRBD2 - TGTGCCAGCAGCTTAGTATCTAGCGGGGGGGCCTACGAGCAGTACTTC CASSLVSSGGAYEQYF
TRBJ1-2 TRBV5-5 TRBD1 - TGTGCCAGCAGCTTGACAGGGGAGGTTTACTATGGCTACACCTTC CASSLTGEVYYGYTF
TRBJ2-7 TRBV6-2/TRBV6-3 TRBD2 - TGTGCCAGCAGCTCGGGAGGGAGCGGTAACTACGAGCAGTACTTC CASSSGGSGNYEQYF